This T cell receptor beta chain was retrieved from a study of T cell clonality in common variable immunodeficiency. Produced via immunoSEQ multiplex PCR; TCRdb's table is partial and in-frame only. This sample has about 34,000 clones, each found more than once. This clone occurred many times. The CDR3 goes on 3 residues after the read ends, and that part is filled in from the germline J gene. Germline V gene data show CDR1 as MNHNS and CDR2 as SASEGT. Trimming cost V 1 base and J 6 bases; bases outside gene matches: 4. The CDR3 runs 16 residues. The chain recombines TRBV6-1 with TRBJ2-3, with TRBD2 matching over 13 bases. The TCR sequence derives from a person aged 18-70 years in good health. The specimen was peripheral blood mononuclear cells. The part of the CDR3 DNA that was read is TGTGCCAGCAGTGAAGGCCGGGGACTAGCGGGGGATACG. It encodes CASSEGRGLAGDT. The CDR3 in its entirety is CASSEGRGLAGDTQYF.